This T cell receptor (beta chain) was recorded in a study of regulatory T cells in long-lasting Graves disease. The time point was: newly diagnosed GD, antithyroid drugs for less than 3 months. There was RNA extracted from PBMCs, and the TCR library was made from it. TCR beta libraries were built with iRepertoire HTBI primers and Arm-PCR of CDR3 regions. One entry per CDR3 protein results from TCRdb running MiXCR on the multiplex PCR reads. The repertoire holds roughly 500,000 distinct CDR3 sequences, with less than 15% as singletons. V dropped 5 bases and J dropped 5; count of bases not matched to a gene: 12. This CDR3 is 15 amino acids long. Looked up from germline, CDR1 is DFQATT and CDR2 is SNEGSKA (reference sequence). In its sample, this clonotype was seen many times. A further study also used this sample, focusing on T cells in Graves' hyperthyroidism and ophthalmopathy.

The sequence was obtained from a man younger than 40 with Graves disease. The rearrangement joins TRBV20-1 to TRBJ1-1, with 9 bases lining up with TRBD1. The sequencing used peripheral blood mononuclear cells (PBMCs), collected at new diagnosis, from a patient treated with antithyroid drugs. For the CDR3, the DNA is TGCAGTGCTTACTCCCGGGACAGGGTTGGAACTGAAGCTTTCTTT. Protein sequence: CSAYSRDRVGTEAFF.